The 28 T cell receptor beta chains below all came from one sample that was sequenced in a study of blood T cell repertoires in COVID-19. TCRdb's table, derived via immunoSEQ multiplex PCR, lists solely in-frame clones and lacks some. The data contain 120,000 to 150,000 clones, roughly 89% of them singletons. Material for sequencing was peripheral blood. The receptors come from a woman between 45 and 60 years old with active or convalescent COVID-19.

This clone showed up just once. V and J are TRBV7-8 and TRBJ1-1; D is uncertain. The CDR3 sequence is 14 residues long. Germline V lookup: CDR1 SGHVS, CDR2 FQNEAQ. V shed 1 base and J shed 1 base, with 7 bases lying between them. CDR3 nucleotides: TGTGCCAGCAGCTTAGATGAGGGGAACACTGAAGCTTTCTTT. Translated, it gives CASSLDEGNTEAFF. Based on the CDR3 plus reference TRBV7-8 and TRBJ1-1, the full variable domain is GAGVSQSPRYKVAKRGQDVALRCDPISGHVSLFWYQQALGQGPEFLTYFQNEAQLDKSGLPSDRFFAERPEGSVSTLKIQRTQQEDSAVYLCASSLDEGNTEAFFGQGTRLTVV.

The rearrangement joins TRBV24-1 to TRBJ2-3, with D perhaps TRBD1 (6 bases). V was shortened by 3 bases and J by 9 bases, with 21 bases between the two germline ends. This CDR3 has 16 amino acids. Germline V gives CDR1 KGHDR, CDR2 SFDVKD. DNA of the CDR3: TGTGCCACCAGTGATGAGGGACAAGGTCCATTAGGGACGCAGTATTTT. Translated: CATSDEGQGPLGTQYF.

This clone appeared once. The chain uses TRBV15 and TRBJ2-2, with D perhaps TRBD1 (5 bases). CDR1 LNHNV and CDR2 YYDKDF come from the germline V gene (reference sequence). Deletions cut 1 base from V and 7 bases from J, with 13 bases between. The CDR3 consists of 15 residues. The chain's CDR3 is CATSRVQGPYGELFF. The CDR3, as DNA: TGTGCCACCAGCAGAGTCCAGGGTCCTTACGGGGAGCTGTTTTTT.

In DNA form, the CDR3 reads TGTGCCAGCAGTAACACAGGGCAAGAGCAGTACTTC. It specifies CASSNTGQEQYF. The chain has TRBV6-5 and TRBJ2-7, with D perhaps matching TRBD1 (6 bases). The CDR3 sequence is 12 residues long. Trimming stripped 5 bases from V and 7 bases from J, with 12 bases between. Germline assignment: CDR1 MNHEY and CDR2 SVGAGI.

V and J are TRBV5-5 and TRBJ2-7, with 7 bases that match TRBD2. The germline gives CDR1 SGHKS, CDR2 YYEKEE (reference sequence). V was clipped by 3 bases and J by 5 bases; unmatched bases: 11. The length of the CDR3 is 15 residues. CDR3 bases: TGTGCCAGCAGCTACGAAGGGACTAAAACGGACGAGCAGTACTTC. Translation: CASSYEGTKTDEQYF. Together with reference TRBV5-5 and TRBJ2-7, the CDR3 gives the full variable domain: DAGVTQSPTHLIKTRGQQVTLRCSPISGHKSVSWYQQVLGQGPQFIFQYYEKEERGRGNFPDRFSARQFPNYSSELNVNALLLGDSALYLCASSYEGTKTDEQYFGPGTRLTVT.

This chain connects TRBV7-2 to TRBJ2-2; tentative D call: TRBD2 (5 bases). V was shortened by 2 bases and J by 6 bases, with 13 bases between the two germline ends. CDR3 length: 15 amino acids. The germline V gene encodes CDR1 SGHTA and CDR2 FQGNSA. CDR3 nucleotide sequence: TGTGCCAGCAGCTTAATTGAGGGAGTCCCCGGGGAGCTGTTTTTT. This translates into CASSLIEGVPGELFF.

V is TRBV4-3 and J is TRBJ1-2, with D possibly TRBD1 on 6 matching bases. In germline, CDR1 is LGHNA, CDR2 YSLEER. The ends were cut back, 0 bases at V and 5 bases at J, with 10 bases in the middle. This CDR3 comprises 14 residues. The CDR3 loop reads CASSQDRGEYGYTF. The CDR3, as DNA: TGCGCCAGCAGCCAAGACAGGGGTGAATATGGCTACACCTTC.

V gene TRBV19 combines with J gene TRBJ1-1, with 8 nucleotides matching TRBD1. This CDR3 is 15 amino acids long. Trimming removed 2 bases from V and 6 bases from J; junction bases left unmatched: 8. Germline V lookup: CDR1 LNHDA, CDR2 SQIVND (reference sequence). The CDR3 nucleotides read TGTGCCAGTAGTATACCAGGGGACAGGAGGTCTGAAGCTTTCTTT. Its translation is CASSIPGDRRSEAFF.

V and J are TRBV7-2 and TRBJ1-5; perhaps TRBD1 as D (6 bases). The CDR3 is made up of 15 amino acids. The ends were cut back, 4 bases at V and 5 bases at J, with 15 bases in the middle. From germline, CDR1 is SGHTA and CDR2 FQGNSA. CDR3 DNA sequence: TGTGCCAGCAGCTCTAGCAGGGGCTCGGATCAGCCCCAGCATTTT. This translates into CASSSSRGSDQPQHF.

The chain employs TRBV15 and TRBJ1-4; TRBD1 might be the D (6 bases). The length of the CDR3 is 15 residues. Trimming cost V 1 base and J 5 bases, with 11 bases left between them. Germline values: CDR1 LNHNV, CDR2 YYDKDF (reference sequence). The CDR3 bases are TGTGCCACCAGCAGAGTGGGGGCGAAGAATGAAAAACTGTTTTTT. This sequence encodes CATSRVGAKNEKLFF.

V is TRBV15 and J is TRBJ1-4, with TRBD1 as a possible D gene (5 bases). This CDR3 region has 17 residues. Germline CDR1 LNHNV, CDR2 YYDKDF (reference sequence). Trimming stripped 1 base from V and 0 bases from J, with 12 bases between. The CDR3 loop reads CATSRGAGDPTNEKLFF. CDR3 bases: TGTGCCACCAGCAGAGGTGCGGGGGACCCAACTAATGAAAAACTGTTTTTT.

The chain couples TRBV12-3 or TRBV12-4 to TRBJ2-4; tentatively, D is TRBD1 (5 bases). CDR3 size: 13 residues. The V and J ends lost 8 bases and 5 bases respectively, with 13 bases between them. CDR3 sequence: CASASEGENIQYF. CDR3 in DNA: TGTGCCAGCGCTTCGGAAGGGGAAAACATTCAGTACTTC.

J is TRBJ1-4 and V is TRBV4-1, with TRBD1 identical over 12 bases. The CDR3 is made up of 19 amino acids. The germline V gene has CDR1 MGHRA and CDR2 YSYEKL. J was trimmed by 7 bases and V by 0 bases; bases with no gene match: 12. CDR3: CASSQDAGTGGAGGEKLFF. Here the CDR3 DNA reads TGCGCCAGCAGCCAAGATGCCGGGACAGGGGGCGCCGGGGGTGAAAAACTGTTTTTT.

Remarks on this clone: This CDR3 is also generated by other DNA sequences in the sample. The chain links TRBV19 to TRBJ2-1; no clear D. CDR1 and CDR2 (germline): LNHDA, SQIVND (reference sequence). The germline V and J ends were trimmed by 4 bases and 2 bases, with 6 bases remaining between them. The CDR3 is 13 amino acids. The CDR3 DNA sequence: TGTGCCAGTAGTACTAGAACCTACAATGAGCAGTTCTTC. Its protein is CASSTRTYNEQFF.

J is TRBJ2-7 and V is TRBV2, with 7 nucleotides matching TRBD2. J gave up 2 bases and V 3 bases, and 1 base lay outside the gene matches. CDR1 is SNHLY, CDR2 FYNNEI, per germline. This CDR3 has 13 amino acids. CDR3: CASSEGTTYEQYF. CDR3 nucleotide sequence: TGTGCCAGCAGTGAGGGGACTACCTACGAGCAGTACTTC.

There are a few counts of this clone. The CDR3 sequence is CASSGGGKDSSPLHF. Here the CDR3 DNA reads TGCGCCAGCAGTGGAGGAGGGAAAGATTCCTCACCCCTCCACTTT. V and J are TRBV4-1 and TRBJ1-6, with D unclear. Germline CDR1 is MGHRA and CDR2 is YSYEKL. V lost 6 bases to trimming and J lost 10 bases, with 19 bases between them. The length of the CDR3 is 15 residues.

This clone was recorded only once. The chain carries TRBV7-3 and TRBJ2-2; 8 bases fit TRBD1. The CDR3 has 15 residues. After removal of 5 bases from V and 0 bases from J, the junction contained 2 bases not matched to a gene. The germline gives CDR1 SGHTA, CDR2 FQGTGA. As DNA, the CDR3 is TGTGCCAGCAGCGAACAGGGGGCGAACACCGGGGAGCTGTTTTTT. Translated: CASSEQGANTGELFF.

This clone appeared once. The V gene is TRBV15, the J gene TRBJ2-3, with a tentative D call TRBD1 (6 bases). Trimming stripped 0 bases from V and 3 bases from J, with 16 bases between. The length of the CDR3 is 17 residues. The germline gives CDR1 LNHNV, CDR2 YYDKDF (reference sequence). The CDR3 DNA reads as TGTGCCACCAGCAGAGATTCGTGGACAGTCAGGACAGATACGCAGTATTTT. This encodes CATSRDSWTVRTDTQYF. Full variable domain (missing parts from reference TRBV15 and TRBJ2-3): DAMVIQNPRYQVTQFGKPVTLSCSQTLNHNVMYWYQQKSSQAPKLLFHYYDKDFNNEADTPDNFQSRRPNTSFCFLDIRSPGLGDTAMYLCATSRDSWTVRTDTQYFGPGTRLTVL.

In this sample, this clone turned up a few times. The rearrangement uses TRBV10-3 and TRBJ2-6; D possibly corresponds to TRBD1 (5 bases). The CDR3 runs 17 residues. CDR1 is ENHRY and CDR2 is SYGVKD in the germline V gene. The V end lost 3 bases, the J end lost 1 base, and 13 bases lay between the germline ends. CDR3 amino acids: CAISEQVGMSGANVLTF. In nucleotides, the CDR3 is TGTGCCATCAGTGAACAGGTCGGAATGTCTGGGGCCAACGTCCTGACTTTC.

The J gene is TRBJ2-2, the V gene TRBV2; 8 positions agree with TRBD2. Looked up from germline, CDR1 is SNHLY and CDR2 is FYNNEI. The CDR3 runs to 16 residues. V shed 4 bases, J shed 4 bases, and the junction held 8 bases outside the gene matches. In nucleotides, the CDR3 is TGTGCCAGCAGTGTATCAGCGGGAGACGGCACCGGGGAGCTGTTTTTT. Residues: CASSVSAGDGTGELFF.

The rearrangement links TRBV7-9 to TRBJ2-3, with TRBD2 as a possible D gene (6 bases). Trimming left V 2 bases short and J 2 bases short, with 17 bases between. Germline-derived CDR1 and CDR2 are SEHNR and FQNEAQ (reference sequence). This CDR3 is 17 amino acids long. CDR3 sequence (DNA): TGTGCCAGCAGCTTACTTGTCGGGGGACCCCACACAGATACGCAGTATTTT. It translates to CASSLLVGGPHTDTQYF.

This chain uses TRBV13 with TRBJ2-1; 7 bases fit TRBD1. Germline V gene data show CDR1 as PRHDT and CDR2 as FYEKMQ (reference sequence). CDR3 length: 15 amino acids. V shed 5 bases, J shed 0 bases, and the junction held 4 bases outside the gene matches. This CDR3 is CASSPTGSSYNEQFF. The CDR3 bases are TGTGCCAGCAGCCCGACAGGGAGCTCCTACAATGAGCAGTTCTTC. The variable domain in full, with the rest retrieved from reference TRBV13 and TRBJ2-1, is AAGVIQSPRHLIKEKRETATLKCYPIPRHDTVYWYQQGPGQDPQFLISFYEKMQSDKGSIPDRFSAQQFSDYHSELNMSSLELGDSALYFCASSPTGSSYNEQFFGPGTRLTVL.

CDR3 DNA: TGTGCCAGCAGCCAAGAATCCCAAGGTAGCGGGGCAGATACGCAGTATTTT. Its translation: CASSQESQGSGADTQYF. V and J are TRBV4-2 and TRBJ2-3; 8 bases agree with TRBD2. J was trimmed by 4 bases and V by 0 bases; bases with no gene match: 9. Per the germline V gene, CDR1 is LGHNA and CDR2 is YNFKEQ. There are 17 residues in the CDR3.

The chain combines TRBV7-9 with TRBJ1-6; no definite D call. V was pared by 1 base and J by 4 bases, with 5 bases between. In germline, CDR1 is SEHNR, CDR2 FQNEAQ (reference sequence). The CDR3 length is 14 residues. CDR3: CASSLDGYNSPLHF. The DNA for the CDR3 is TGTGCCAGCAGCTTAGACGGGTATAATTCACCCCTCCACTTT.

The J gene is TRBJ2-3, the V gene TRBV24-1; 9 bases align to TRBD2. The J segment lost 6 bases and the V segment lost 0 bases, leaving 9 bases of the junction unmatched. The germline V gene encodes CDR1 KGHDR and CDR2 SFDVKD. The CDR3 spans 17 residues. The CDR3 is CATSDLGREGYADTQYF. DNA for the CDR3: TGTGCCACCAGTGATTTGGGGCGGGAGGGATATGCGGATACGCAGTATTTT.

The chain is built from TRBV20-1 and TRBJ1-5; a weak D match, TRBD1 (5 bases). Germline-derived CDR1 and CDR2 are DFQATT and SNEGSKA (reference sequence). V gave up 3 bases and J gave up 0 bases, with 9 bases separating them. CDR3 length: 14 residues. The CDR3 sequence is CSASAGNSNQPQHF. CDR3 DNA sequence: TGCAGTGCTAGTGCAGGGAATAGCAATCAGCCCCAGCATTTT.

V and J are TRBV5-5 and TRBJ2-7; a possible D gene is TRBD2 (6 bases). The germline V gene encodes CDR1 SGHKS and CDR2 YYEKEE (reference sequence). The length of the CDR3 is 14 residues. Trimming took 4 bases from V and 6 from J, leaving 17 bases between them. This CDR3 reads CASSLGLPLSEQYF. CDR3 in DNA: TGTGCCAGCAGCCTGGGACTCCCACTCAGCGAGCAGTACTTC.

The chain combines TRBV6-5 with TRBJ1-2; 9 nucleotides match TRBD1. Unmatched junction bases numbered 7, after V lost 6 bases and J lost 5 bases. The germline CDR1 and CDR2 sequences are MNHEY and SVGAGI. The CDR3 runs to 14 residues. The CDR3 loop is CASSQTGGKYGYTF. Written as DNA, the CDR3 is TGTGCCAGCAGCCAGACAGGGGGGAAGTATGGCTACACCTTC.